Following are 9 T cell receptor beta chains from one sample sequenced in a study of spatial heterogeneity in lung cancer. Overall study results and limits: How many expanded intratumoral alpha and beta TCRs were present tracked the tumor mutation count, which was a count of nonsynonymous mutations.

TCRdb ran MiXCR on the 5' RACE reads and lists one entry per CDR3 protein. This table holds around 15,000 distinct CDR3 sequences, about 6.7% found once. The time point is: sample taken at primary tumor resection. Which antigens these TCRs recognize remains unknown. Source: lung tumor tissue, taken at surgery. These receptors originate from a female donor with early-stage non-small cell lung cancer.

This clonotype was counted ten times or more. Within a library made for alpha chains, this beta chain is off target, and its count is uninformative. The rearrangement links TRBV5-1 to TRBJ1-1, with D possibly being TRBD1 (5 bases). Germline V lookup: CDR1 SGHRS, CDR2 YFSETQ. This CDR3 contains 14 residues. The V end lost 5 bases, the J end lost 7 bases, and 18 bases lay between the germline ends. The CDR3 here is CASSPDPGGDEAFF. The DNA for the CDR3 is TGCGCCAGCAGTCCTGACCCGGGGGGAGATGAAGCTTTCTTT. The full variable domain, rest sourced from reference TRBV5-1 and TRBJ1-1, is KAGVTQTPRYLIKTRGQQVTLSCSPISGHRSVSWYQQTPGQGLQFLFEYFSETQRNKGNFPGRFSGRQFSNSRSEMNVSTLELGDSALYLCASSPDPGGDEAFFGQGTRLTVV.

A word on this clonotype: This beta chain was picked up by a library intended for alpha chains and is off target, so its count carries little meaning. The V and J genes are TRBV5-4 and TRBJ2-7, with D tentatively TRBD2 (5 bases). Trimming cost V 0 bases and J 5 bases, with 6 bases left between them. Germline CDR1 and CDR2: SGHNT and YYREEE (reference sequence). This CDR3 has 12 residues. The CDR3 nucleotides read TGTGCCAGCAGCTTGGACGGGGACGAGCAGTACTTC. Encoded protein: CASSLDGDEQYF.

This clonotype was counted many times. Within a library made for alpha chains, this beta chain is off target, and its count is uninformative. The V and J genes are TRBV3-1 and TRBJ2-3, with TRBD1 as a possible D gene (5 bases). Trimming shortened V by 4 bases and J by 3 bases, and 14 bases separated the two germline ends. CDR3 size: 15 residues. Germline lookup yields CDR1 LGHDT and CDR2 YNNKEL (reference sequence). The CDR3 loop reads CASSREGARTDTQYF. CDR3 DNA: TGTGCCAGCAGCCGGGAAGGGGCCAGGACAGATACGCAGTATTTT.

The sample holds many counts of this clonotype. Because this beta chain is a stray read in a library intended to capture alpha chains, its abundance should not be given much weight. This CDR3 reads CASSLSRTGGYGYTF. The CDR3 DNA reads as TGTGCCAGCAGTTTATCCAGGACTGGAGGCTATGGCTACACCTTC. This chain links TRBV12-3 or TRBV12-4 with TRBJ1-2; D gene uncertain. The germline V and J ends were trimmed by 2 bases and 4 bases, with 14 bases remaining between them. The CDR3 runs to 15 residues.

Ten or more counts support this clonotype. As an off-target read in a library built for alpha chains, this beta chain has a frequency of little significance. The V call is TRBV12-3 or TRBV12-4, the J call TRBJ2-1, with 13 bases lining up with TRBD2. Trimming at V came to 5 bases and at J to 0 bases, leaving 7 bases not matched to a gene. This CDR3 has 18 amino acids. The CDR3 loop is CASSRTSGGTSSYNEQFF. As DNA, the CDR3 is TGTGCCAGCAGTCGGACTAGCGGGGGAACGAGCTCCTACAATGAGCAGTTCTTC.

This clonotype was seen ten or more times. The library was prepared for alpha chains; this beta chain is a stray read, so its frequency means little. V gene TRBV7-7 combines with J gene TRBJ1-1; D remains unclear. Germline loops: CDR1 SSHAT, CDR2 FNYEAQ (reference sequence). This CDR3 spans 13 amino acids. The V end was cut by 5 bases, the J end by 11 bases, with 18 bases between. CDR3 sequence reads: CASSAVGEDAAFF. The DNA for the CDR3 is TGTGCCAGCAGCGCCGTCGGGGAGGACGCGGCTTTCTTT. The full variable domain, with the rest looked up from reference TRBV7-7 and TRBJ1-1, is GAGVSQSPRYKVTKRGQDVTLRCDPISSHATLYWYQQALGQGPEFLTYFNYEAQPDKSGLPSDRFSAERPEGSISTLTIQRTEQRDSAMYRCASSAVGEDAAFFGQGTRLTVV.

The table lists this clonotype with many counts. This beta chain lies outside the target of a library built for alpha chains; its clone size means little. The chain recombines TRBV7-6 with TRBJ2-3; D not resolved. The CDR3 covers 15 residues. Germline CDR1 and CDR2: SGHVS and FNYEAQ. Trimming removed 2 bases from V and 0 bases from J, with 9 bases in between. The CDR3 sequence: CASSLNRQSTDTQYF. DNA of the CDR3: TGTGCCAGCAGCTTAAATCGGCAGAGCACAGATACGCAGTATTTT.

Many counts were recorded for this clonotype. A library prepared for alpha chains yielded this beta chain as an off-target read; its size is of little meaning. The V call is TRBV3-1, the J call TRBJ1-1; D is unresolved. This CDR3 has 13 amino acids. The germline CDR1 and CDR2 sequences are LGHDT and YNNKEL (reference sequence). Trimming shortened V by 1 base and J by 8 bases, and 11 bases separated the two germline ends. Here the CDR3 reads CASSQVSGVEAFF. The DNA of the CDR3 is TGTGCCAGCAGCCAAGTTTCCGGGGTAGAAGCTTTCTTT.

This clonotype is deemed medium-sized (0.01 to 0.1%). Little can be read into the size of this beta chain, an off-target read in a library designed for alpha chains. The rearrangement uses TRBV7-8 and TRBJ2-2; no definite D call. Trimming removed 1 base at V and 3 bases at J, with 15 bases between. CDR1 is SGHVS, CDR2 FQNEAQ, per germline. The CDR3 totals 17 residues. CDR3 bases: TGTGCCAGCAGCTTAGTTCCTCCGGCAGTGTACACCGGGGAGCTGTTTTTT. Encoded protein: CASSLVPPAVYTGELFF.